This paragraph reports one T cell receptor (beta chain). TCRdb redid the calling of the RT-PCR reads with MiXCR, one entry per CDR3 protein. The sample yields hundreds of thousands of distinct CDR3 sequences, approximately 14% seen once. Germline assignment: CDR1 DFQATT and CDR2 SNEGSKA (reference sequence). V was clipped by 5 bases and J by 0 bases, with 11 bases between them. The CDR3 loop spans 13 amino acids. These data originate in a study of response to subunit inactivated influenza vaccine. The clonotype comes from a man in his fifties who received an inactivated influenza vaccine. The sequenced sample was PBMCs from blood, obtained about 14 days before vaccination. The chain carries TRBV20-1 and TRBJ2-7, with D uncertain. The CDR3: CSADSAGSYEQYF. DNA for the CDR3: TGCAGTGCTGACTCGGCAGGCTCCTACGAGCAGTACTTC.